Below, 19 T cell receptor beta chains from the same sample are listed, as sequenced in a study of T cells after yellow fever vaccination (dated by TCRdb to between 2018 and 2020). What the treatment or condition label conveys for this sample: live attenuated yellow fever vaccine strain. Preparation of the library involved 5' RACE. The sequencer was an Illumina HiSeq 2500. TCRdb passed the public sequencing reads through fastp at Q25 and MiXCR, retaining productive beta sequences. Rows with one shared CDR3 protein collapse into an entry with the most common genes and DNA. This sample comprises about 120,000 distinct CDR3 sequences, about 7.8% of them detected only once. The top ten clonotypes cover approximately 2.7% of the sample. Source: CD4+ T cells sorted from PBMCs, taken approximately 47 days after the first yellow fever vaccination. The receptor source for this set is a man aged 18 to 30 who received the YFV17D yellow fever vaccine.

This clonotype occurred a few times. This chain links TRBV19 with TRBJ2-2; D is uncertain. Germline V gives CDR1 LNHDA, CDR2 SQIVND (reference sequence). The ends were cut back, 6 bases at V and 4 bases at J, with 15 bases in the middle. This CDR3 is 15 amino acids long. The CDR3 DNA reads as TGTGCCAGTAGATATAGGTTGGCGAGCACCGGGGAGCTGTTTTTT. Translating it yields CASRYRLASTGELFF.

This clonotype was found many times. The V and J genes are TRBV6-5 and TRBJ1-6; maybe TRBD1 (6 bases). The V and J ends lost 0 bases and 5 bases respectively, with 17 bases between them. This CDR3 has 18 amino acids. Germline V gene sequence: CDR1 MNHEY, CDR2 SVGAGI. CDR3 nucleotide sequence: TGTGCCAGCAGTTACTCGCGACAGGCGACCGCTAATAATTCACCCCTCCACTTT. Its translation is CASSYSRQATANNSPLHF.

This clonotype appeared many times. This chain uses TRBV10-2 with TRBJ2-2, with a weak D call TRBD1 (5 bases). V shed 0 bases and J shed 4 bases, with 12 bases lying between them. Per germline, CDR1 WSHSY and CDR2 SAAADI. The CDR3 contains 16 residues. The DNA of the CDR3 is TGCGCCAGCAGTGAGTCCCGTCAGGGCCTCACCGGGGAGCTGTTTTTT. This gives the protein CASSESRQGLTGELFF.

This clonotype was recorded at least ten times. The chain uses TRBV20-1 and TRBJ2-5, with 7 bases matching TRBD1. Trimming cost V 6 bases and J 5 bases; bases outside gene matches: 9. The CDR3 is made up of 13 amino acids. Germline V gene data show CDR1 as DFQATT and CDR2 as SNEGSKA (reference sequence). CDR3 sequence: CSAINRGGETQYF. DNA of the CDR3: TGCAGTGCAATAAACAGGGGCGGCGAGACCCAGTACTTC.

J is TRBJ1-1 and V is TRBV5-4; D might be TRBD1 (5 bases). V gave up 0 bases and J gave up 6 bases, with 9 bases separating them. The germline gives CDR1 SGHNT, CDR2 YYREEE (reference sequence). This CDR3 is 13 amino acids long. The chain's CDR3 is CASSLEGIAEAFF. In DNA form, the CDR3 reads TGTGCCAGCAGCTTGGAGGGGATCGCTGAAGCTTTCTTT.

The sample holds many counts of this clonotype. The chain joins TRBV7-2 to TRBJ2-3; maybe TRBD1 (6 bases). The CDR3 extends over 13 amino acids. The ends were cut back, 4 bases at V and 6 bases at J, with 11 bases in the middle. Germline-derived CDR1 and CDR2 are SGHTA and FQGNSA. The CDR3 protein is CASSSTGGDTQYF. CDR3 DNA: TGTGCCAGCAGCTCGACAGGTGGGGATACGCAGTATTTT.

This clonotype was seen at least ten times. The rearrangement joins TRBV4-3 to TRBJ2-3, with TRBD2 identical over 10 bases. Germline CDR1 LGHNA, CDR2 YSLEER. This CDR3 region has 17 residues. V gave up 3 bases and J gave up 7 bases; unmatched junction bases: 13. CDR3 loop: CASSQDFSGGPYYTQYF. DNA of the CDR3: TGCGCCAGCAGCCAGGATTTTAGCGGGGGGCCGTACTATACGCAGTATTTT.

This clonotype was picked up a small number of times. V is TRBV5-1 and J is TRBJ1-1, with D tentatively TRBD1 (5 bases). The CDR3 loop spans 13 amino acids. Trimming stripped 2 bases from V and 10 bases from J, with 15 bases between. Germline-derived CDR1 and CDR2 are SGHRS and YFSETQ. CDR3 amino acids: CASSFEGALGAFF. In DNA form, the CDR3 reads TGCGCCAGCAGCTTCGAAGGGGCTCTAGGAGCTTTCTTT.

This clonotype was seen at least ten times. This chain joins TRBV7-2 and TRBJ2-1; the D is unclear. CDR1 is SGHTA and CDR2 is FQGNSA in the germline V gene. Trimming pared 5 bases from V and 2 bases from J, leaving 10 bases between. The CDR3 contains 14 residues. This CDR3 reads CASSADWAYNEQFF. CDR3 sequence (DNA): TGTGCCAGCAGCGCCGACTGGGCCTACAATGAGCAGTTCTTC.

This clonotype was recorded at least ten times. This chain uses TRBV20-1 with TRBJ1-2; TRBD1 agrees at 9 bases. Trimming took 4 bases from V and 4 from J; bases not matched to a gene: 4. Germline loops: CDR1 DFQATT, CDR2 SNEGSKA (reference sequence). The CDR3 spans 13 residues. The CDR3 nucleotides read TGCAGTGCTATGGGACAGGGCGGCTATGGCTACACCTTC. Translated: CSAMGQGGYGYTF.

The chain recombines TRBV7-2 with TRBJ2-3; the D gene is possibly TRBD1 (6 bases). Trimming stripped 1 base from V and 12 bases from J, with 20 bases between. The length of the CDR3 is 15 residues. The germline gives CDR1 SGHTA, CDR2 FQGNSA. CDR3 amino acids: CASSLDSGVSRGQYF. CDR3 bases: TGTGCCAGCAGCTTAGACTCGGGTGTGAGCAGGGGTCAGTATTTT.

At least ten counts were recorded for this clonotype. This chain links TRBV9 with TRBJ2-2; D is tentatively TRBD1 or TRBD2 (6 bases each). The CDR3 is 15 amino acids. V was trimmed by 1 base and J by 5 bases, leaving 12 bases between them. Germline lookup yields CDR1 SGDLS and CDR2 YYNGEE. Here the CDR3 DNA reads TGTGCCAGCAGCGTAATGGGGGGCTATACCGGGGAGCTGTTTTTT. Its protein product is CASSVMGGYTGELFF.

This clonotype has at least ten counts. As DNA, the CDR3 is TGTGCTAGTGGCCCCGGGACAGCTAACTATGGCTACACCTTC. Translated, it gives CASGPGTANYGYTF. The chain uses TRBV12-5 and TRBJ1-2, with 7 bases that match TRBD1. The trim removed 6 bases at V and 0 bases at J, leaving 4 bases unmatched. The germline V gene encodes CDR1 LGHNT and CDR2 FRNRAP. The CDR3 contains 14 residues. Based on the CDR3 plus reference TRBV12-5 and TRBJ1-2, the full variable domain is DARVTQTPRHKVTEMGQEVTMRCQPILGHNTVFWYRQTMMQGLELLAYFRNRAPLDDSGMPKDRFSAEMPDATLATLKIQPSEPRDSAVYFCASGPGTANYGYTFGSGTRLTVV.

This clonotype was picked up many times. The CDR3 loop reads CATSIQRGFQETQYF. In nucleotides, the CDR3 is TGTGCCACGTCAATCCAGCGGGGCTTCCAAGAGACCCAGTACTTC. J is TRBJ2-5 and V is TRBV15, with TRBD2 matching 7 bases. V was clipped by 9 bases and J by 1 base; unmatched bases: 11. The germline CDR1 and CDR2 sequences are LNHNV and YYDKDF (reference sequence). CDR3 length: 15 residues.

CDR3 bases: TGTGCCTCCCGCTTGACCCCCGTTACCGCCGGGGAGCTGTTTTTT. The encoded protein is CASRLTPVTAGELFF. V is TRBV10-3 and J is TRBJ2-2; D gene uncertain. This CDR3 contains 15 residues. Trimming stripped 11 bases from V and 6 bases from J, with 22 bases between. The germline gives CDR1 ENHRY, CDR2 SYGVKD.

This clonotype has a handful of counts. The chain recombines TRBV18 with TRBJ2-1, with 15 bases identical to TRBD2. The germline V gene has CDR1 KGHSH and CDR2 LQKENI. The CDR3 spans 18 residues. The junction had 6 bases not matched to a gene; V was cut back by 6 bases and J by 0 bases. CDR3 nucleotide sequence: TGTGCCAGCTCTGGGACTAGCGGGGGGCTAAGCTCCTACAATGAGCAGTTCTTC. Translation: CASSGTSGGLSSYNEQFF.

This clonotype was detected many times. This chain joins TRBV5-1 and TRBJ2-7, with D perhaps matching TRBD1 or TRBD2 (5 bases each). The CDR3 consists of 12 residues. V was shortened by 4 bases and J by 5 bases, with 10 bases between the two germline ends. Per germline, CDR1 SGHRS and CDR2 YFSETQ. CDR3 sequence: CASSPRGDEQYF. The CDR3 DNA follows: TGCGCCAGCAGCCCGAGGGGCGACGAGCAGTACTTC. Together with reference TRBV5-1 and TRBJ2-7, the CDR3 gives the full variable domain: KAGVTQTPRYLIKTRGQQVTLSCSPISGHRSVSWYQQTPGQGLQFLFEYFSETQRNKGNFPGRFSGRQFSNSRSEMNVSTLELGDSALYLCASSPRGDEQYFGPGTRLTVT.

At least ten counts were recorded for this clonotype. The rearrangement joins TRBV9 to TRBJ2-3; TRBD2 is a possible D gene (6 bases). Per the germline V gene, CDR1 is SGDLS and CDR2 is YYNGEE. This CDR3 has 15 amino acids. Trimming took 0 bases from V and 1 from J, leaving 9 bases between them. CDR3 coding DNA: TGTGCCAGCAGCGTAGAATGGGGGGGCACAGATACGCAGTATTTT. This sequence encodes CASSVEWGGTDTQYF.

The sample holds many counts of this clonotype. V gene TRBV7-9 combines with J gene TRBJ2-2, with D maybe TRBD1 (6 bases). Germline loops: CDR1 SEHNR, CDR2 FQNEAQ (reference sequence). The CDR3 runs 13 residues. The V gene lost 5 bases and the J gene lost 5 bases, with 9 bases spanning the gap. The CDR3 region has the DNA TGTGCCAGCAGCAACAGGGTAACCGGGGAGCTGTTTTTT. Protein: CASSNRVTGELFF. Based on the CDR3 plus reference TRBV7-9 and TRBJ2-2, the full variable domain is DTGVSQNPRHKITKRGQNVTFRCDPISEHNRLYWYRQTLGQGPEFLTYFQNEAQLEKSRLLSDRFSAERPKGSFSTLEIQRTEQGDSAMYLCASSNRVTGELFFGEGSRLTVL.